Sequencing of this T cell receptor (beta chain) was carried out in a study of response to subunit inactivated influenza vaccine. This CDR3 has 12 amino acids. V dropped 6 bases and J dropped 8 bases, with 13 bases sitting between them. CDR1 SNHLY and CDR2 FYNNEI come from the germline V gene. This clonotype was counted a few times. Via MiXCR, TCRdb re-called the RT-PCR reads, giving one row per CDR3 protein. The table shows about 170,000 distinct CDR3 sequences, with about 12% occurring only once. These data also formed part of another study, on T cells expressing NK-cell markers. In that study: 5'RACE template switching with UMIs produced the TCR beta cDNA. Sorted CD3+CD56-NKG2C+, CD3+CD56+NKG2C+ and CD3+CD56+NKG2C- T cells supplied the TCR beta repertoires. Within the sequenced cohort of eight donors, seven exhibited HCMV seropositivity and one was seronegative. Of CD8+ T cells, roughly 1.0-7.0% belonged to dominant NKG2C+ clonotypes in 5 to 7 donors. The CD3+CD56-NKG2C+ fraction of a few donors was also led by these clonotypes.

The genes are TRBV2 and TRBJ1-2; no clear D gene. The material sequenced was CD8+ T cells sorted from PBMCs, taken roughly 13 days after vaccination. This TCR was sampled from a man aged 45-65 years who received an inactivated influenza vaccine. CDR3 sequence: CASRPGSAGYTF. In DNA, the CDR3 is TGTGCCAGCAGACCGGGGTCCGCCGGCTACACCTTC. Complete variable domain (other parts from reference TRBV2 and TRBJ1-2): EPEVTQTPSHQVTQMGQEVILRCVPISNHLYFYWYRQILGQKVEFLVSFYNNEISEKSEIFDDQFSVERPDGSNFTLKIRSTKLEDSAMYFCASRPGSAGYTFGSGTRLTVV.